The 27 T cell receptor beta chains below all came from one sample that was sequenced in a study of T cells in Graves' hyperthyroidism and ophthalmopathy. Regions amplified from RNA transcripts were the TCR beta CDR3 regions. Primed by the HTBI set, a first-round RT-PCR was run on the TCR CDR3. TCRdb called the multiplex PCR reads again in MiXCR, with one record for every CDR3 protein. Here the sample spans roughly 380,000 distinct CDR3 sequences, less than 15% being singletons. Sequenced input: blood. Receptor source: a man aged 25 to 45 with Graves' hyperthyroidism that later progressed to Graves' ophthalmopathy.

This clonotype was seen repeatedly, ten times or more. The chain has TRBV7-9 and TRBJ1-1; D might be TRBD1 (5 bases). V lost 5 bases and J 5 bases, leaving 18 bases between the germline ends. CDR1 SEHNR and CDR2 FQNEAQ come from the germline V gene (reference sequence). This CDR3 has 15 residues. The CDR3 here is CASSPKDNFRTEAFF. CDR3 nucleotide sequence: TGTGCCAGCAGCCCGAAGGACAATTTTAGAACTGAAGCTTTCTTT.

This clonotype was recorded a few times. This sequence joins TRBV15 and TRBJ2-7; D could derive from TRBD1 or TRBD2 (5 bases each). Germline V gene sequence: CDR1 LNHNV, CDR2 YYDKDF (reference sequence). This CDR3 is built from 14 residues. With 3 bases removed from V and 0 bases from J, the gap between germline ends came to 9 bases. CDR3 sequence: CATSRGDSSYEQYF. The CDR3, as DNA: TGTGCCACCAGCAGGGGAGACAGCTCCTACGAGCAGTACTTC.

The CDR3 spells CASSQDRQGPTEAFF. The CDR3 bases are TGTGCCAGCAGCCAAGACCGACAGGGACCCACTGAAGCTTTCTTT. The chain carries TRBV3-1 and TRBJ1-1, with 7 bases that match TRBD1. The germline V gene has CDR1 LGHDT and CDR2 YNNKEL (reference sequence). The CDR3 extends over 15 amino acids. The junction had 5 bases not matched to a gene; V was cut back by 0 bases and J by 4 bases.

Ten or more counts support this clonotype. The V and J genes are TRBV5-1 and TRBJ2-7, with a possible D match to TRBD1 (6 bases). Between the trimmed V and J ends, which lost 1 base and 0 bases, there was a span of 8 bases. The CDR3 has 14 residues. From germline, CDR1 is SGHRS and CDR2 YFSETQ. The CDR3 sequence is CASSLRDNSYEQYF. Here the CDR3 DNA reads TGCGCCAGCAGCTTGCGGGACAACTCCTACGAGCAGTACTTC.

This clonotype has just a few counts. CDR3 nucleotide sequence: TGCAGCGTACCCGGGACAGGGGGCATAGATGGCTACACCTTC. Translating gives CSVPGTGGIDGYTF. The chain carries TRBV29-1 and TRBJ1-2; 12 nucleotides agree with TRBD1. V lost 6 bases and J lost 6; bases outside the gene matches: 8. CDR3 length: 14 amino acids. Germline V lookup: CDR1 SQVTM, CDR2 ANQGSEA.

This chain links TRBV18 with TRBJ2-5; 7 nucleotides line up with TRBD1. The trim removed 4 bases at V and 5 bases at J, leaving 16 bases unmatched. The CDR3 runs 17 residues. The V gene's germline CDR1 is KGHSH and CDR2 LQKENI. The CDR3 is CASSRRDTNRGRETQYF. CDR3 nucleotides: TGTGCCAGCTCACGCCGGGACACCAACAGGGGACGGGAGACCCAGTACTTC.

CDR3 protein: CASSYSTVPSGNTIYF. The DNA for the CDR3 is TGTGCCAGCAGTTACTCGACAGTTCCCTCTGGAAACACCATATATTTT. This chain uses TRBV6-5 with TRBJ1-3; D possibly corresponds to TRBD1 (5 bases). Germline-derived CDR1 and CDR2 are MNHEY and SVGAGI. The CDR3 is made up of 16 amino acids. The V end lost 0 bases, the J end lost 0 bases, and 9 bases lay between the germline ends.

This clonotype was seen ten or more times. The V and J genes are TRBV20-1 and TRBJ1-2; a possible D gene is TRBD1 (5 bases). Germline CDR1 is DFQATT and CDR2 is SNEGSKA (reference sequence). The CDR3 is 10 residues long. The CDR3 here is CPTGRGGYTF. Here the CDR3 DNA reads TGCCCTACCGGGCGGGGGGGCTACACCTTC.

Ten or more counts support this clonotype. The chain uses TRBV20-1 and TRBJ2-7; 11 bases line up with TRBD2. With 3 bases clipped from V and 9 bases from J, the junction kept 13 bases outside the gene matches. The CDR3 has 15 amino acids. The germline CDR1 and CDR2 sequences are DFQATT and SNEGSKA (reference sequence). Here the CDR3 reads CSARAVAGGLYGQYF. CDR3 in DNA: TGCAGTGCTAGGGCTGTAGCGGGGGGGCTTTATGGGCAGTACTTC.

This clonotype was counted a few times. This chain uses TRBV15 with TRBJ1-2; no reliable D call. CDR1 is LNHNV and CDR2 is YYDKDF in the germline V gene (reference sequence). V was trimmed by 9 bases and J by 3 bases, leaving 11 bases between them. This CDR3 has 12 residues. CDR3 sequence: CATSTQDYGYTF. The CDR3 bases are TGTGCCACGTCTACACAAGACTATGGCTACACCTTC.

This clonotype was observed a few times. J is TRBJ1-1 and V is TRBV4-1; D is uncertain. The CDR3 loop spans 14 amino acids. Germline-derived CDR1 and CDR2 are MGHRA and YSYEKL. The V and J ends lost 1 base and 6 bases respectively, with 12 bases between them. Written as DNA, the CDR3 is TGCGCCAGCAGCCAAGGGGGAGGACCGTCTGAAGCTTTCTTT. This gives the protein CASSQGGGPSEAFF.

This clonotype was seen only a few times. A much more abundant neighbour one base away suggests this may be a read error. This rearrangement joins TRBV3-1 to TRBJ2-6; D is unresolved. This CDR3 has 12 amino acids. From germline, CDR1 is LGHDT and CDR2 YNNKEL (reference sequence). Trimming stripped 8 bases from V and 0 bases from J, with 2 bases between. The CDR3: CASRSGANVLTF. DNA of the CDR3: TGTGCCAGCCGCTCTGGGGCCAACGTCCTGACTTTC.

The chain uses TRBV18 and TRBJ2-7; TRBD1 matches at 12 bases. The CDR3 spans 18 residues. After removal of 4 bases from V and 5 bases from J, the junction contained 15 bases not matched to a gene. Germline V CDR1 and CDR2: KGHSH, LQKENI. CDR3: CASSRYLTGQGADDEQYF. CDR3 coding DNA: TGTGCCAGCTCACGCTACCTTACGGGACAGGGGGCAGACGACGAGCAGTACTTC.

This clonotype is a singleton in its sample. This sequence joins TRBV19 and TRBJ2-4; 8 bases match TRBD1. This CDR3 contains 14 residues. Losses at the gene ends were 6 bases for V and 7 bases for J; bases not matched to a gene: 8. The V gene's germline CDR1 is LNHDA and CDR2 SQIVND (reference sequence). The DNA for the CDR3 is TGTGCCAGTAGCATCGGACAGGGATTGAACATTCAGTACTTC. The encoded protein is CASSIGQGLNIQYF.

This clonotype was found many times. The chain carries TRBV5-1 and TRBJ1-5; the match to TRBD1 covers 7 bases. J lost 5 bases, V lost 4 bases, and 3 bases had no gene match. This CDR3 has 13 residues. Germline loops: CDR1 SGHRS, CDR2 YFSETQ. In DNA, the CDR3 is TGCGCCAGCAGCGACGGACAGGATCAGCCCCAGCATTTT. Residues: CASSDGQDQPQHF.

This clonotype was recorded many times. The chain recombines TRBV7-9 with TRBJ2-7, with D perhaps matching TRBD2 (6 bases). Germline loops: CDR1 SEHNR, CDR2 FQNEAQ (reference sequence). V dropped 11 bases and J dropped 5 bases, with 13 bases sitting between them. CDR3 length: 11 residues. The CDR3 nucleotides are TGTGCCTCCCGGAGGGCAAACGAGCAGTACTTC. Translation gives CASRRANEQYF.

This clonotype was recorded many times. V and J are TRBV28 and TRBJ1-2; D perhaps matches TRBD1 (5 bases). Trimming shortened V by 3 bases and J by 5 bases, and 10 bases separated the two germline ends. This CDR3 is 13 amino acids long. CDR1 MDHEN and CDR2 SYDVKM come from the germline V gene. The CDR3 is CASSFGGGYGYTF. In nucleotides, the CDR3 is TGTGCCAGCAGTTTCGGGGGGGGTTATGGCTACACCTTC.

The V call is TRBV4-1, the J call TRBJ1-6; possible D gene TRBD1, 5 bases. Germline lookup yields CDR1 MGHRA and CDR2 YSYEKL. The CDR3 is made up of 17 amino acids. V was clipped by 4 bases and J by 0 bases, with 13 bases between them. The CDR3 protein is CASSPGGVTSYNSPLHF. Here the CDR3 DNA reads TGCGCCAGCAGCCCCGGGGGAGTGACCTCCTATAATTCACCCCTCCACTTT.

As to this clonotype: A much more abundant neighbour one base away suggests this may be a read error. V is TRBV28 and J is TRBJ1-2, with 10 nucleotides matching TRBD1. The V gene end was trimmed by 7 bases and the J gene end by 4 bases; junction bases not matched to a gene: 6. From germline, CDR1 is MDHEN and CDR2 SYDVKM. CDR3 size: 14 residues. The CDR3 DNA reads TGTGCCAGCACCCCGACAGGGGGCTGCTATGGCTACACCTTC. It yields the protein CASTPTGGCYGYTF.

This clonotype was seen only a few times. This clone may be a read error of a much larger clone one base away. The chain carries TRBV6-1 and TRBJ2-7; 9 positions match TRBD1. The CDR3 spans 14 residues. CDR1 is MNHNS and CDR2 is SASEGT in the germline V gene. The V and J ends lost 6 bases and 2 bases, in that order; junction bases with no gene match: 5. The CDR3, as DNA: TGTGCCAGCAGCTACGGGACAGGGACCTACGAGCAGTACTTC. The encoded protein is CASSYGTGTYEQYF.

The chain employs TRBV27 and TRBJ2-5; D not certain. The CDR3 is made up of 11 amino acids. V dropped 5 bases and J dropped 3 bases, with 4 bases sitting between them. Germline V gene data show CDR1 as MNHEY and CDR2 as SMNVEV (reference sequence). DNA for the CDR3: TGTGCCAGCAGTACCAAAGAGACCCAGTACTTC. Translating it yields CASSTKETQYF.

This clonotype turned up a few times. The rearrangement joins TRBV6-1 to TRBJ2-5; 12 bases map to TRBD2. This CDR3 has 16 amino acids. CDR1 and CDR2 from the germline V gene are MNHNS and SASEGT. The V and J ends lost 9 bases and 0 bases, in that order; junction bases with no gene match: 8. CDR3 sequence (DNA): TGTGCCAGTCAAGGGCTAGCGGGGGGGTACCAAGAGACCCAGTACTTC. It translates to CASQGLAGGYQETQYF.

The V gene is TRBV9, the J gene TRBJ2-1; 8 bases fit TRBD2. Germline V gene data show CDR1 as SGDLS and CDR2 as YYNGEE. This CDR3 spans 16 amino acids. The junction had 12 bases not matched to a gene; V was cut back by 4 bases and J by 6 bases. The CDR3 region is CASSPRGGNWGNEQFF. In nucleotides, the CDR3 is TGTGCCAGCAGCCCACGGGGGGGCAATTGGGGCAATGAGCAGTTCTTC.

The rearrangement joins TRBV2 to TRBJ2-2; D may be TRBD1 (5 bases). The CDR3 covers 13 residues. Per the germline V gene, CDR1 is SNHLY and CDR2 is FYNNEI. Trimming took off 6 bases at V and 6 bases at J, with 11 bases between the two ends. The CDR3 nucleotides read TGTGCCAGCAGCCCCAGGGTTGCCGGGGAGCTGTTTTTT. Protein product: CASSPRVAGELFF.

This clonotype occurred many times. The chain couples TRBV7-9 to TRBJ2-5; TRBD1 matches 9 bases. The ends lost 5 bases at V and 5 bases at J; junction bases unmatched: 6. The CDR3 extends over 14 amino acids. Germline V CDR1 and CDR2: SEHNR, FQNEAQ (reference sequence). This CDR3 reads CASSVGTGRETQYF. The CDR3 nucleotides are TGTGCCAGCAGCGTCGGGACAGGGAGGGAGACCCAGTACTTC.

This clonotype was observed a handful of times. The CDR3, as DNA: TGTGCCAGCAGCCAAGCCAAGCGTCGGACAGACTACGAGCAGTACTTC. The encoded protein is CASSQAKRRTDYEQYF. V and J are TRBV3-1 and TRBJ2-7; possible D gene TRBD1, 6 bases. Germline values: CDR1 LGHDT, CDR2 YNNKEL (reference sequence). The CDR3 contains 16 residues. Trimming cost V 1 base and J 3 bases, with 16 bases left between them.

This clonotype was detected ten times or more. The chain recombines TRBV28 with TRBJ1-3; possible D gene TRBD1, 5 bases. Germline V gene lookup returns CDR1 MDHEN and CDR2 SYDVKM. V was pared by 3 bases and J by 4 bases, with 10 bases between. CDR3 length: 14 residues. CDR3: CASSFRGLGNTIYF. The CDR3 coding sequence is TGTGCCAGCAGTTTTCGGGGCCTCGGAAACACCATATATTTT.